This T cell receptor beta chain stems from a study of T cell responses to AZD1222 COVID-19 vaccine. The study's findings and limits: Distributed over spike, vaccine-associated CD4 TCRs predominated at 160-218 and 743-854. Donors in the cohort were predominantly white British and more often female, and clonal diversity was possibly underestimated. Reportedly, nearly half of unique spike TCRs recognized epitopes outside B.1.351/B.1.1.7 mutations. Sampled repertoires all dated from after the peak T cell response.

As concerns this clone: Its antigen is not identified. At one of its ends the junction is not consistent with the germline gene, which may arise from a read error.

Germline-derived CDR1 and CDR2 are SGHTA and FQGTGA. The CDR3 length is 14 residues. TCRdb's table, derived via immunoSEQ multiplex PCR, lists solely in-frame clones and lacks some. The table has more than 100,000 clones, 90% seen once; the top ten hold 4% to 5.5%. This TCR was recovered from an adult in good health. The sequences come from peripheral blood, collected on day 0 of AZD1222 vaccination. The rearrangement uses TRBV7-3 and TRBJ2-5; D ambiguous. The CDR3 protein is CASSLKRLQESQYF. DNA for the CDR3: TGTGCCAGCAGCTTAAAGAGGCTTCAAGAGAGCCAGTACTTC.